This is a list of T cell receptor beta chains from one sample in a study of beta chain features in type 1 diabetes. Sequenced by immunoSEQ multiplex PCR; TCRdb stores in-frame clones only, minus some. This sample has fewer than 350,000 clones, with roughly 21% found just once. Sequenced: naive CD4+ T cells from blood. All receptors derive from a woman under 30 in good health. The CDR3 runs from the conserved cysteine through the conserved F or W. A D gene is named only where the DNA matches it firmly. Clone size is not always given. Where it is, it says once, few, many or a class for expanded clones.

CDR3 protein	CDR3 DNA	clone size	V gene	J gene	D gene
CASSPLNEQFF	TGTGCCAGCTCACCGTTAAATGAGCAGTTCTTC	few	TRBV18	TRBJ2-1	NA
CASSLGQLNSPLHF	TGTGCCAGCAGCTTGGGGCAGTTAAATTCACCCCTCCACTTT	few	TRBV7-3	TRBJ1-6	NA
CASSPGQGEDTQYF	TGTGCCAGTAGTCCCGGACAGGGGGAAGATACGCAGTATTTT	NA	TRBV19	TRBJ2-3	TRBD1
CASSQAMNTEAFF	TGTGCCAGCAGCCAGGCCATGAACACTGAAGCTTTCTTT	once	TRBV14	TRBJ1-1	NA
CASSLVPNRGREQYF	TGCGCCAGCAGCTTGGTGCCGAACAGGGGGCGCGAGCAGTACTTC	few	TRBV5-1	TRBJ2-7	TRBD1
CASSPGQGTNTIYF	TGTGCCAGCTCACCGGGACAGGGTACAAACACCATATATTTT	NA	TRBV18	TRBJ1-3	TRBD1
CARASAKYNEQFF	TGTGCCAGAGCTAGCGCTAAATACAATGAGCAGTTCTTC	NA	TRBV19	TRBJ2-1	NA
CASSNPGLAGTGELFF	TGTGCCAGCAGCAACCCGGGACTAGCGGGCACCGGGGAGCTGTTTTTT	few	TRBV7-2	TRBJ2-2	TRBD2
CASSATDSNQPQHF	TGTGCCAGCAGCGCGACAGATAGCAATCAGCCCCAGCATTTT	few	TRBV9	TRBJ1-5	NA
CSATSGAQETQYF	TGCAGCGCAACTAGCGGGGCACAAGAGACCCAGTACTTC	NA	TRBV29-1	TRBJ2-5	TRBD2
CASSQAEGADGGGAEQYF	TGTGCCAGCAGCCAGGCCGAGGGCGCCGATGGGGGGGGCGCCGAGCAGTACTTC	few	TRBV4-2	TRBJ2-7	NA
CASSLQETQYF	TGTGCCAGCAGTTTACAAGAGACCCAGTACTTC	NA	TRBV5-6	TRBJ2-5	NA
CASSFRDRNTEAFF	TGCGCCAGCAGCTTCAGGGACAGAAACACTGAAGCTTTCTTT	NA	TRBV5-1	TRBJ1-1	TRBD1
CASSPDSNTEAFF	TGCGCCAGCAGCCCAGACAGTAACACTGAAGCTTTCTTT	NA	TRBV4-1	TRBJ1-1	NA
CASSFKGGDTEAFF	TGCGCCAGCAGCTTCAAGGGAGGGGACACTGAAGCTTTCTTT	NA	TRBV5-1	TRBJ1-1	NA
CASSLTGDNSPLHF	TGTGCCAGCAGCCTGACAGGGGATAATTCACCCCTCCACTTT	NA	TRBV4-2	TRBJ1-6	TRBD1
CASSQQTRGEQFF	TGTGCCAGCAGCCAGCAGACCAGGGGCGAGCAGTTCTTC	few	TRBV14	TRBJ2-1	NA
CASSFTLNTEAFF	TGCGCCAGCAGCTTCACATTGAACACTGAAGCTTTCTTT	NA	TRBV5-1	TRBJ1-1	NA
CASSQPPTSAEQYF	TGCGCCAGCAGCCAACCCCCGACTAGTGCGGAGCAGTACTTC	NA	TRBV4-1	TRBJ2-7	NA
CASSRSRVNTEAFF	TGTGCCAGCAGCCGGAGCAGGGTGAACACTGAAGCTTTCTTT	NA	TRBV7-3	TRBJ1-1	NA
CASSELAGETQYF	TGTGCCAGCAGCGAACTAGCCGGGGAGACCCAGTACTTC	NA	TRBV7-3	TRBJ2-5	NA
CSVPGQGHYEQYF	TGCAGCGTCCCGGGACAGGGTCATTACGAGCAGTACTTC	NA	TRBV29-1	TRBJ2-7	TRBD1
CASSSGQNTEAFF	TGTGCCAGCAGCTCGGGACAGAACACTGAAGCTTTCTTT	few	TRBV7-2	TRBJ1-1	NA
CASTSGLVGETQYF	TGCGCCAGCACCTCGGGACTAGTGGGTGAGACCCAGTACTTC	few	TRBV5-1	TRBJ2-5	TRBD2
CATSQGAGETQYF	TGTGCCACATCACAGGGGGCAGGAGAGACCCAGTACTTC	few	TRBV6-1	TRBJ2-5	TRBD1
CASSLTGGGYTF	TGTGCCAGCAGTTTAACAGGGGGGGGCTACACCTTC	NA	TRBV28	TRBJ1-2	TRBD1
CASSAGTSGRETQYF	TGTGCCAGCAGCGCCGGGACTAGCGGGAGGGAGACCCAGTACTTC	NA	TRBV5-4	TRBJ2-5	TRBD2
CASSPRIRQGASEQYF	TGTGCCAGCTCACCAAGGATCAGACAGGGGGCTAGCGAGCAGTACTTC	few	TRBV18	TRBJ2-7	TRBD1
CASSFGTSGVTDTQYF	TGTGCCAGCAGCTTCGGGACTAGCGGGGTCACAGATACGCAGTATTTT	few	TRBV5-4	TRBJ2-3	TRBD2
CASSLPQGSGANVLTF	TGCGCCAGCAGCTTGCCCCAGGGATCCGGGGCCAACGTCCTGACTTTC	few	TRBV5-1	TRBJ2-6	NA
CSVRQGAVDEQYF	TGCAGCGTTCGACAGGGGGCAGTCGACGAGCAGTACTTC	NA	TRBV29-1	TRBJ2-7	TRBD1
CASSFTRTDTQYF	TGTGCCAGCAGCTTCACGAGGACAGATACGCAGTATTTT	few	TRBV7-9	TRBJ2-3	NA
CASSYGPGGQPQHF	TGTGCCAGCAGTTATGGTCCAGGGGGTCAGCCCCAGCATTTT	NA	TRBV6-5	TRBJ1-5	TRBD1